This TCR beta chain was sequenced in a study of human T cells and chemical hapten exposure. Each CDR3 protein is one row after TCRdb ran MiXCR on the RACE reads. This table holds about 120,000 distinct CDR3 sequences, about 14% found once. This clonotype was seen only a few times. This CDR3 has 14 residues. Germline V gene data show CDR1 as SGHAT and CDR2 as FQNNGV. V gave up 4 bases and J gave up 1 base, with 10 bases separating them. Time point defined: pre-sensitization, week 0. Treatment described: therapeutic diphenylcyclopropenone sensitization with weekly scalp DPC. The source material was whole blood, sampled in connection with sensitization to the hapten diphenylcyclopropenone (DPC). This clonotype originated in a woman under 30 with alopecia areata. Some clones in this sample may be carry-over from other donors' samples. V and J are TRBV11-2 and TRBJ1-1; D remains unclear. The CDR3 region is CASSSLGQNTEAFF. DNA of the CDR3: TGTGCCAGCAGCTCGCTCGGCCAGAACACTGAAGCTTTCTTT.